This TCR beta chain comes out of a study of Graves' ophthalmopathy and Graves' hyperthyroidism. Study observations and caveats: For separating ophthalmopathy from stable hyperthyroidism, a 13-signature model gave about 90% sensitivity and 65% to 82% specificity. With just under 71% sensitivity and approximately 72% specificity, the model predicted ophthalmopathy progression.

V lost 0 bases, J lost 6 bases, and 8 bases lay in between. The CDR3 sequence is 14 residues long. Germline loops: CDR1 SGHTA, CDR2 FQGTGA. Other autoimmune diseases, uncontrolled infections, pregnancy or lactation excluded patients from enrollment. The TCR beta CDR3 regions underwent amplification from RNA transcripts. The authors performed first-round RT-PCR with HTBI primers and then a second-round multiplex PCR. MiXCR, applied by TCRdb to the multiplex PCR reads, yields one record per CDR3 protein. The table records about 210,000 distinct CDR3 sequences, approximately 28% of them present only once. This clonotype was detected many times. What it binds is unknown.

This receptor was identified in a man aged 45-65 years with Graves' ophthalmopathy. The chain combines TRBV7-3 with TRBJ2-2; D call uncertain. What was sequenced was peripheral blood. CDR3 residues: CASSLTAGPGELFF. CDR3 sequence (DNA): TGTGCCAGCAGCTTAACGGCAGGTCCCGGGGAGCTGTTTTTT.